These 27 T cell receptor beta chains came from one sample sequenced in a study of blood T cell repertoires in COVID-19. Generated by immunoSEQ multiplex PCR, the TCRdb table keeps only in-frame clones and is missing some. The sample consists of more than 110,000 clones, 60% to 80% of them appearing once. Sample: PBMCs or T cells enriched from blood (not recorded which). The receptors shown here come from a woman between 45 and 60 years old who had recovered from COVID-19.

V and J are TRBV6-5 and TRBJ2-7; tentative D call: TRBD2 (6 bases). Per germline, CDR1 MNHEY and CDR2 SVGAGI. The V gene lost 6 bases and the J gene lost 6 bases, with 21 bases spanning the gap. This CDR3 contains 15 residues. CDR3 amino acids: CASRLSWDGGSEQYF. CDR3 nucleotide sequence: TGTGCCAGCAGACTATCGTGGGACGGGGGATCCGAGCAGTACTTC.

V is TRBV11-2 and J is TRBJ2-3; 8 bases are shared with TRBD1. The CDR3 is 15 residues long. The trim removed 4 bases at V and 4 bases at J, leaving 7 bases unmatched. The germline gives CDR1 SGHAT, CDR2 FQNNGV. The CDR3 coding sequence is TGTGCCAGCAGCTCCCCGACAGGGGTGGCAGATACGCAGTATTTT. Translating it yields CASSSPTGVADTQYF.

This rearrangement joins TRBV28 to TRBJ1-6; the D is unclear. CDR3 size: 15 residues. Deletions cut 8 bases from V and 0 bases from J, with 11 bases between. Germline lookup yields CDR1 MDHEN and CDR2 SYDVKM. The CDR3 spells CASRGPGSYNSPLHF. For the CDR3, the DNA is TGTGCCAGCCGAGGCCCCGGCTCCTATAATTCACCCCTCCACTTT.

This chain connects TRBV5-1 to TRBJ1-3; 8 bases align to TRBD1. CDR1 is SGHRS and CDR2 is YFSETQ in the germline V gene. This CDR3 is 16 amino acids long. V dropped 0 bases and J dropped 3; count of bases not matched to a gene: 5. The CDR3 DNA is TGCGCCAGCAGCTTGGCCGGACAGGGCTTTGGAAACACCATATATTTT. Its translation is CASSLAGQGFGNTIYF.

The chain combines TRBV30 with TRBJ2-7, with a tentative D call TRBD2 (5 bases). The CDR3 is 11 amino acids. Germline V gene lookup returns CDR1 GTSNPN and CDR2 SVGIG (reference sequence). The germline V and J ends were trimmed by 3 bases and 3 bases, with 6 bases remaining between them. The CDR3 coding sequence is TGTGCCTGGAGCGGGAACTACGAGCAGTACTTC. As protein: CAWSGNYEQYF.

The CDR3 DNA reads as TGTGCCAGCAGCCCTACGCGGGCCGGCTACAATGAGCAGTTCTTC. Translated: CASSPTRAGYNEQFF. The chain has TRBV16 and TRBJ2-1, with D possibly being TRBD2 (5 bases). The CDR3 length is 15 residues. The germline gives CDR1 KGHSY, CDR2 FQNENV. Between the trimmed V and J ends, which lost 4 bases and 3 bases, there was a span of 13 bases.

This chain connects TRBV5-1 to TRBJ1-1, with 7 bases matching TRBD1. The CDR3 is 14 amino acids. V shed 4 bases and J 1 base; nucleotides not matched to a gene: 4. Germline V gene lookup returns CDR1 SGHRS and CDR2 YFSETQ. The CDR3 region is CASSPDRANTEAFF. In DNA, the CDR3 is TGCGCCAGCAGCCCCGACAGGGCGAACACTGAAGCTTTCTTT.

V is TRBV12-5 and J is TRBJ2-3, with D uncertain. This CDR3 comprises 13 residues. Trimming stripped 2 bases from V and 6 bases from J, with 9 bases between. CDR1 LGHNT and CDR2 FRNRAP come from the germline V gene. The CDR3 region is CASGLSNLDTQYF. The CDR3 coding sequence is TGTGCTAGTGGTTTGTCGAACTTGGATACGCAGTATTTT.

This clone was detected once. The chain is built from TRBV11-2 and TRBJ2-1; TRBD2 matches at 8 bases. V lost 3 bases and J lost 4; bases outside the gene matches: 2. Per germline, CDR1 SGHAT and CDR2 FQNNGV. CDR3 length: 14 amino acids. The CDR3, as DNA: TGTGCCAGCAGCTTTGCTAGCGGGTACAATGAGCAGTTCTTC. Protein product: CASSFASGYNEQFF.

This CDR3 reads CASSRGVSGRAEELFF. CDR3 nucleotides: TGTGCCAGCAGCCGAGGGGTTAGCGGGAGAGCTGAGGAGCTGTTTTTT. The rearrangement uses TRBV7-3 and TRBJ2-2, with 9 bases identical to TRBD2. Germline CDR1 and CDR2: SGHTA and FQGTGA. J gave up 10 bases and V 5 bases, and 14 bases lay outside the gene matches. The CDR3 length is 16 residues.

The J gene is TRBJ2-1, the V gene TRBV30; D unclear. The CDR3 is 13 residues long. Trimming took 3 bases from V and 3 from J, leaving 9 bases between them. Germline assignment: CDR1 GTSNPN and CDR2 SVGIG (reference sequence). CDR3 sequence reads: CAWSVGSYNEQFF. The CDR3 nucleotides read TGTGCCTGGAGCGTGGGCAGCTACAATGAGCAGTTCTTC.

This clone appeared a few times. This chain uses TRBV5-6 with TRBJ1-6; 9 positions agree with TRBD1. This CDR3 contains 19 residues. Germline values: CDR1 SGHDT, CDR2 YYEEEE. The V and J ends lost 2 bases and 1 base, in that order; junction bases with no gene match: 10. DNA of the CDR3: TGTGCCAGCAGCTTCTTGGCACAGGGACAGGGATCCTATAATTCACCCCTCCACTTT. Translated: CASSFLAQGQGSYNSPLHF. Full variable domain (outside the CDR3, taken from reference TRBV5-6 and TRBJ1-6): DAGVTQSPTHLIKTRGQQVTLRCSPKSGHDTVSWYQQALGQGPQFIFQYYEEEERQRGNFPDRFSGHQFPNYSSELNVNALLLGDSALYLCASSFLAQGQGSYNSPLHFGNGTRLTVT.

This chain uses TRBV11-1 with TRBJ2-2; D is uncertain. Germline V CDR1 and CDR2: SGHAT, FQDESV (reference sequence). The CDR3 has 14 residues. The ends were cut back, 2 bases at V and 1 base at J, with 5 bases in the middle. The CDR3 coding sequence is TGTGCCAGCAGCTTATCCAGGAACACCGGGGAGCTGTTTTTT. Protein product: CASSLSRNTGELFF.

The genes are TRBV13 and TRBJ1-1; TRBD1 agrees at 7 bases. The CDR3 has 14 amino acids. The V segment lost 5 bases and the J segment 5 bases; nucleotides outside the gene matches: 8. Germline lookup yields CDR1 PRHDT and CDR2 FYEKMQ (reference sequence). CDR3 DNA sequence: TGTGCCAGCAGCCTAGACAGGGTGAGGACTGAAGCTTTCTTT. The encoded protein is CASSLDRVRTEAFF.

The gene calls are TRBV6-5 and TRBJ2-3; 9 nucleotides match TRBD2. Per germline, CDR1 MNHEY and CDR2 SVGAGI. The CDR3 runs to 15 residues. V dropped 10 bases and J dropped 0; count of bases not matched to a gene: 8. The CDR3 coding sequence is TGTGCCACCGGGGCTAGCGGGATTAGCACAGATACGCAGTATTTT. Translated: CATGASGISTDTQYF.

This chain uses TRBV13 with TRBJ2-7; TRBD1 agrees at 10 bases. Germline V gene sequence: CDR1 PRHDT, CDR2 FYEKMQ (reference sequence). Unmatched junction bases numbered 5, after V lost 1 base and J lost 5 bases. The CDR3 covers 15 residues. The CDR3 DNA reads TGTGCCAGCAGCTTAGCGTCGACAGGGGGCCACGAGCAGTACTTC. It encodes CASSLASTGGHEQYF.

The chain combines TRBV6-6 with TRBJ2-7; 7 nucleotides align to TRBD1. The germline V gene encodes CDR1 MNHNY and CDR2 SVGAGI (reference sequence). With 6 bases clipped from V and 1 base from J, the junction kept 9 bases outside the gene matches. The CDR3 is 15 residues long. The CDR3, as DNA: TGTGCCAGCAGAGACCGGGACAGAGGATCCTACGAGCAGTACTTC. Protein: CASRDRDRGSYEQYF.

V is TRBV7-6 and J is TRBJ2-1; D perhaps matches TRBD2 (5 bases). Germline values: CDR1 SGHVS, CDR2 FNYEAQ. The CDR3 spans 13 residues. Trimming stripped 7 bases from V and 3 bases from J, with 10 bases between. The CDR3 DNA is TGTGCCAGCACCCAGCGGTTCTACAATGAGCAGTTCTTC. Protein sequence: CASTQRFYNEQFF.

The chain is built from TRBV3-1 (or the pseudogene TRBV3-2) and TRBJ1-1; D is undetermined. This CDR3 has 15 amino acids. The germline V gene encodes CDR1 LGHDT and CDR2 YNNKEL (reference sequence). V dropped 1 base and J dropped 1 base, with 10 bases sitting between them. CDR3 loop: CASSQVWRGNTEAFF. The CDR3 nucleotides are TGTGCCAGCAGCCAAGTGTGGAGAGGGAACACTGAAGCTTTCTTT.

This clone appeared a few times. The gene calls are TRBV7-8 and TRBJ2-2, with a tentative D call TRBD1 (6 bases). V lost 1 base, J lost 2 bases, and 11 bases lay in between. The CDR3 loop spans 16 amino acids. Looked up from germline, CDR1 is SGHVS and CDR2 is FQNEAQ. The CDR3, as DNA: TGTGCCAGCAGCTTAGTCGGACAGCCAAACACCGGGGAGCTGTTTTTT. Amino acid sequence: CASSLVGQPNTGELFF.

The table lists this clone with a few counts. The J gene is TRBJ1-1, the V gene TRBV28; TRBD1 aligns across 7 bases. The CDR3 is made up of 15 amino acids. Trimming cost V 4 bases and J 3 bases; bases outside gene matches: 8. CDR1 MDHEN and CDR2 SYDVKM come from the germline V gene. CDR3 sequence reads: CASSSPRQGHTEAFF. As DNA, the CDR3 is TGTGCCAGCAGTTCCCCCCGACAGGGCCACACTGAAGCTTTCTTT. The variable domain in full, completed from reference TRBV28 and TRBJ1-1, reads DVKVTQSSRYLVKRTGEKVFLECVQDMDHENMFWYRQDPGLGLRLIYFSYDVKMKEKGDIPEGYSVSREKKERFSLILESASTNQTSMYLCASSSPRQGHTEAFFGQGTRLTVV.

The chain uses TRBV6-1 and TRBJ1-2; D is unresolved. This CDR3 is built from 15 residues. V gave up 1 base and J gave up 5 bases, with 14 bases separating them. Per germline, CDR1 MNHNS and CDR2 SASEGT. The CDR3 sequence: CASSEGWEGRYGYTF. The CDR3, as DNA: TGTGCCAGCAGTGAAGGCTGGGAGGGTAGGTATGGCTACACCTTC.

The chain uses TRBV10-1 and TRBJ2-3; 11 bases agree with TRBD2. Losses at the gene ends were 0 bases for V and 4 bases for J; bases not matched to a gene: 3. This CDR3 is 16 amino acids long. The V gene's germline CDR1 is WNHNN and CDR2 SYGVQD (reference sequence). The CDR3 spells CASSESTSGRADTQYF. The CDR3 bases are TGCGCCAGCAGTGAGTCCACTAGCGGGAGAGCAGATACGCAGTATTTT.

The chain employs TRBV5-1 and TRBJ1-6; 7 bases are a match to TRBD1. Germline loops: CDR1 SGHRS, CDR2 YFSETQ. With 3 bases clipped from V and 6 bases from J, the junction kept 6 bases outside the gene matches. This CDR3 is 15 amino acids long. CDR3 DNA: TGCGCCAGCAGCTCCGTGACAGGGAGTAATTCACCCCTCCACTTT. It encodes CASSSVTGSNSPLHF.

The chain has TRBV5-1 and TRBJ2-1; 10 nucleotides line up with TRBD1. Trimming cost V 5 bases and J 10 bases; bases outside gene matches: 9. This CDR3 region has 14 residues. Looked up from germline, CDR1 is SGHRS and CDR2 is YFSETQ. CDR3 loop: CASRRDRGVREQFF. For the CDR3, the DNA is TGCGCCAGCAGGCGGGACAGGGGAGTTCGGGAGCAGTTCTTC.

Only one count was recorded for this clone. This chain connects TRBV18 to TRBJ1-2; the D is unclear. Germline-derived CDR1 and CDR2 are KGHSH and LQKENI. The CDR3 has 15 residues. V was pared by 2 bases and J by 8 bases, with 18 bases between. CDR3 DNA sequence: TGTGCCAGCTCACCAACCCGGGGAGGTGTGGAGGGCTACACCTTC. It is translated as CASSPTRGGVEGYTF.

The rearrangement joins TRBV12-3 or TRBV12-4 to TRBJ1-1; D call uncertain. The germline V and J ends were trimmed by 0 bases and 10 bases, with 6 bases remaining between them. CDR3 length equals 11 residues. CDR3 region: CASSLAFRAFF. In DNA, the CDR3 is TGTGCCAGCAGTTTAGCTTTTCGAGCTTTCTTT.